The present TCR beta chain was sequenced within a study of graft-versus-host responses after intestinal transplantation. Study-wide context: Recipients underwent multivisceral, liver-intestinal, or isolated intestinal transplants. Study findings and constraints: Peak GvH clone levels in circulation were associated with early post-transplant HvG declines. GvH clones turned up in recipient marrow; some had shown up first in ileum or blood.

Deletions cut 4 bases from V and 3 bases from J, with 12 bases between. Germline V gene sequence: CDR1 GTSNPN, CDR2 SVGIG (reference sequence). The CDR3 loop spans 13 amino acids. As regards this clone: Its antigen is as yet unknown.

TCRdb keeps only in-frame clones here, not all; method: immunoSEQ multiplex PCR. The sample consists of about 90,000 clones, roughly 90% of them appearing once. The sequence was obtained from a human donor who was the organ donor for an intestinal transplant. The V call is TRBV30, the J call TRBJ1-1; TRBD1 is a possible D gene (6 bases). Specimen: unstimulated CD4+ T cells sorted from spleen or lymph node cells, collected before transplant. The CDR3 protein is CAWTPGEYTEAFF. The CDR3 DNA reads as TGTGCCTGGACTCCAGGGGAATACACTGAAGCTTTCTTT.